This T cell receptor (beta chain) was sequenced in a study of T cell repertoires in cytomegalovirus infection. The V gene end was trimmed by 6 bases and the J gene end by 6 bases; junction bases not matched to a gene: 8. Germline lookup yields CDR1 MDHEN and CDR2 SYDVKM. The CDR3 runs to 14 residues. Each CDR3 protein is one row after TCRdb ran MiXCR on the reads. Of a few hundred thousand distinct CDR3 sequences in the sample, about 20% are singletons; the top ten hold roughly a fifth. This clonotype was recorded a few times. As yet, its antigen is unknown. This chain uses TRBV28 with TRBJ1-5, with TRBD1 matching over 7 bases. The TCR sequence derives from a human donor in good health (CMV status not recorded). Some clones in this sample may be carry-over from other donors' samples. The sequencing here drew on cultured PBMCs, taken from culture after CMV antigen stimulation. Here the CDR3 reads CASSRRQGFQPQHF. The CDR3 bases are TGTGCCAGCAGCCGAAGACAGGGTTTTCAGCCCCAGCATTTT.